The 30 T cell receptor beta chains in this list originate from one sample, sequenced in a study of control samples from healthy donors and cancer patients. Sequencing was performed with immunoSEQ multiplex PCR; in TCRdb, only in-frame clones are kept and a portion is missing. This table has about 130,000 clones, about 88% appearing once. Sequencing was done on a sample of blood. All receptors derive from a middle-aged man in good health.

The chain combines TRBV7-9 with TRBJ2-5; a weak D match, TRBD1 (5 bases). Trimming removed 4 bases from V and 2 bases from J, with 11 bases in between. The CDR3 is 14 residues long. Germline CDR1 is SEHNR and CDR2 is FQNEAQ (reference sequence). The CDR3 spells CASSSGQPQETQYF. The CDR3 DNA sequence: TGTGCCAGCAGCTCCGGACAACCGCAAGAGACCCAGTACTTC.

The chain employs TRBV6-5 and TRBJ1-1; D gene unclear. With 6 bases removed from V and 0 bases from J, the gap between germline ends came to 8 bases. Germline V lookup: CDR1 MNHEY, CDR2 SVGAGI. The CDR3 loop spans 13 amino acids. The CDR3 DNA sequence: TGTGCCAGCAGAGTGGTTTTGAACACTGAAGCTTTCTTT. Its protein product is CASRVVLNTEAFF.

In DNA form, the CDR3 reads TGCAGTGCTAGTCAGGAGAACACTGAAGCTTTCTTT. This gives the protein CSASQENTEAFF. This chain connects TRBV20-1 to TRBJ1-1, with no clear D. Germline values: CDR1 DFQATT, CDR2 SNEGSKA (reference sequence). The V end was cut by 3 bases, the J end by 1 base, with 6 bases between. The CDR3 runs to 12 residues.

V and J are TRBV12-3 or TRBV12-4 and TRBJ2-4, with 9 bases fitting TRBD1. CDR3 size: 12 residues. The V segment lost 4 bases and the J segment 11 bases; nucleotides outside the gene matches: 3. CDR3 in amino acids: CASSWGQGLQYF. CDR3 in DNA: TGTGCCAGCAGTTGGGGACAGGGACTTCAGTACTTC.

The gene calls are TRBV5-1 and TRBJ2-7; D is possibly TRBD1 or TRBD2 (6 bases each). Germline-derived CDR1 and CDR2 are SGHRS and YFSETQ. V was trimmed by 4 bases and J by 5 bases, leaving 19 bases between them. This CDR3 contains 15 residues. The CDR3 DNA sequence: TGCGCCAGCAGCCCCCTCCGGTTGGGGGGCCACGAGCAGTACTTC. This codes for CASSPLRLGGHEQYF.

The V gene is TRBV12-3 or TRBV12-4, the J gene TRBJ1-2, with D possibly matching TRBD1 (6 bases). The CDR3 has 12 residues. V shed 9 bases and J shed 5 bases, with 13 bases lying between them. Here the CDR3 DNA reads TGTGCCAGTACGGGGGGCCGGTATGGCTACACCTTC. Encoded protein: CASTGGRYGYTF.

The chain combines TRBV6-5 with TRBJ1-1; D may be TRBD1 (5 bases). Trimming cost V 0 bases and J 1 base, with 12 bases left between them. Germline V gene lookup returns CDR1 MNHEY and CDR2 SVGAGI. The CDR3 runs 16 residues. The CDR3 sequence: CASSYSPRGANTEAFF. CDR3 DNA: TGTGCCAGCAGTTACTCCCCGAGAGGGGCGAACACTGAAGCTTTCTTT.

The V and J genes are TRBV27 and TRBJ1-2, with unresolved D. The CDR3 has 15 residues. CDR1 is MNHEY, CDR2 SMNVEV, per germline (reference sequence). V was pared by 6 bases and J by 0 bases, with 14 bases between. The CDR3 nucleotides read TGTGCCAGCAGGAGAGGCGGGCAGACTAACTATGGCTACACCTTC. Amino acids: CASRRGGQTNYGYTF.

The genes are TRBV6-5 and TRBJ2-1; 8 positions match TRBD2. The CDR3 is 15 amino acids. Germline trimming cut 5 bases from V and 3 bases from J; bases unmatched to any gene: 6. Per germline, CDR1 MNHEY and CDR2 SVGAGI. CDR3 sequence (DNA): TGTGCCAGCAGTATAAGCGGGGGAGGCTACAATGAGCAGTTCTTC. Its translation: CASSISGGGYNEQFF.

The chain has TRBV2 and TRBJ1-4; D remains ambiguous. CDR1 is SNHLY and CDR2 is FYNNEI in the germline V gene. V shed 8 bases and J shed 0 bases, with 4 bases lying between them. The CDR3 is 12 residues long. CDR3 sequence: CASWSTNEKLFF. Here the CDR3 DNA reads TGTGCCAGCTGGTCAACTAATGAAAAACTGTTTTTT.

The chain links TRBV5-1 to TRBJ1-1; 7 positions agree with TRBD1. J lost 1 base, V lost 6 bases, and 9 bases had no gene match. Germline V lookup: CDR1 SGHRS, CDR2 YFSETQ. CDR3 length: 15 residues. The CDR3 nucleotides read TGCGCCAGCACCAAGGGGGGACAGCGGAACACTGAAGCTTTCTTT. This gives the protein CASTKGGQRNTEAFF.

This clone was seen a single time. The V and J genes are TRBV7-8 and TRBJ2-7; D gene ambiguous. Trimming took 2 bases from V and 2 from J, leaving 10 bases between them. The CDR3 runs to 14 residues. Looked up from germline, CDR1 is SGHVS and CDR2 is FQNEAQ. The CDR3 loop is CASSLSSLTYEQYF. The CDR3 region has the DNA TGTGCCAGCAGCTTATCAAGCCTTACCTACGAGCAGTACTTC.

The chain couples TRBV5-6 to TRBJ1-1; D is perhaps TRBD1 (5 bases). Germline loops: CDR1 SGHDT, CDR2 YYEEEE. The CDR3 is 12 amino acids. V lost 4 bases and J 5 bases, leaving 9 bases between the germline ends. CDR3 sequence reads: CASSRGDTEAFF. The CDR3 nucleotides are TGTGCCAGCAGCAGAGGGGATACTGAAGCTTTCTTT.

The CDR3 DNA is TGTGCCACCAGAGCAGGGGGCCAGGGCGATCAGCCCCAGCATTTT. This encodes CATRAGGQGDQPQHF. The chain joins TRBV24-1 to TRBJ1-5, with TRBD1 matching over 8 bases. V shed 7 bases and J 5 bases; nucleotides not matched to a gene: 9. The CDR3 extends over 15 amino acids. Germline-derived CDR1 and CDR2 are KGHDR and SFDVKD.

V is TRBV18 and J is TRBJ2-3, with D unresolved. Germline V gene sequence: CDR1 KGHSH, CDR2 LQKENI. The CDR3 totals 14 residues. V lost 2 bases to trimming and J lost 4 bases, with 10 bases between them. CDR3 residues: CASSPVAAADTQYF. DNA for the CDR3: TGTGCCAGCTCACCAGTTGCGGCAGCAGATACGCAGTATTTT.

The rearrangement links TRBV9 to TRBJ2-5; D might be TRBD1 or TRBD2, each matching 5 bases. Trimming pared 3 bases from V and 0 bases from J, leaving 12 bases between. The CDR3 sequence is 15 residues long. The germline CDR1 and CDR2 sequences are SGDLS and YYNGEE. DNA for the CDR3: TGTGCCAGCAGCGGGGGCACCGGGAACCAAGAGACCCAGTACTTC. Translated, it gives CASSGGTGNQETQYF.

The gene calls are TRBV24-1 and TRBJ2-3, with TRBD2 matching over 10 bases. The junction had 12 bases not matched to a gene; V was cut back by 4 bases and J by 6 bases. In germline, CDR1 is KGHDR, CDR2 SFDVKD. This CDR3 spans 17 amino acids. The CDR3 sequence: CATSDPGERGGWDTQYF. Written as DNA, the CDR3 is TGTGCCACCAGTGACCCAGGGGAGCGGGGGGGCTGGGATACGCAGTATTTT.

The chain links TRBV7-9 to TRBJ2-7; a weak D match, TRBD2 (7 bases). CDR1 SEHNR and CDR2 FQNEAQ come from the germline V gene (reference sequence). This CDR3 is built from 14 residues. V lost 5 bases to trimming and J lost 3 bases, with 14 bases between them. The CDR3 DNA is TGTGCCAGCAGCCCCCAGGGGAGGGACTACGAGCAGTACTTC. Its protein product is CASSPQGRDYEQYF.

The V call is TRBV7-8, the J call TRBJ1-6; D is undetermined. Germline assignment: CDR1 SGHVS and CDR2 FQNEAQ. The CDR3 is made up of 15 amino acids. With 1 base removed from V and 10 bases from J, the gap between germline ends came to 14 bases. CDR3 in amino acids: CASSLGNPSQSPLHF. The CDR3 nucleotides read TGTGCCAGCAGCTTAGGGAACCCATCACAATCACCCCTCCACTTT.

J is TRBJ2-3 and V is TRBV5-6; 13 positions agree with TRBD2. This CDR3 is built from 16 residues. CDR1 and CDR2 (germline): SGHDT, YYEEEE. The trim removed 2 bases at V and 1 base at J, leaving 1 base unmatched. The CDR3 nucleotides are TGTGCCAGCAGCTTTACTAGCGGGGGGGGCACAGATACGCAGTATTTT. Its protein product is CASSFTSGGGTDTQYF.

This chain connects TRBV28 to TRBJ2-3, with 14 bases matching TRBD2. V was pared by 5 bases and J by 6 bases, with 7 bases of the junction left unmatched. The CDR3 covers 16 residues. Germline lookup yields CDR1 MDHEN and CDR2 SYDVKM. In nucleotides, the CDR3 is TGTGCCAGCAGTCTCAACCGACTAGCGGGGGGGGATACGCAGTATTTT. This encodes CASSLNRLAGGDTQYF.

The chain has TRBV6-6 and TRBJ2-7; 13 nucleotides agree with TRBD2. Germline V gene data show CDR1 as MNHNY and CDR2 as SVGAGI (reference sequence). The length of the CDR3 is 16 residues. J was trimmed by 7 bases and V by 0 bases; bases with no gene match: 6. The CDR3: CASSYSRGTSGAEQYF. The CDR3, as DNA: TGTGCCAGCAGTTACTCGAGAGGGACTAGCGGGGCGGAGCAGTACTTC.

V gene TRBV7-8 combines with J gene TRBJ2-7; tentatively, D is TRBD1 (6 bases). CDR1 SGHVS and CDR2 FQNEAQ come from the germline V gene. This CDR3 has 14 amino acids. V shed 2 bases and J shed 2 bases, with 10 bases lying between them. The CDR3 loop is CASSLTGIAYEQYF. The CDR3 DNA reads TGTGCCAGCAGCTTAACAGGGATAGCCTACGAGCAGTACTTC.

The chain has TRBV5-4 and TRBJ1-2; D uncertain. V shed 2 bases and J shed 8 bases, with 13 bases lying between them. Germline V CDR1 and CDR2: SGHNT, YYREEE (reference sequence). This CDR3 contains 13 residues. The CDR3 nucleotides are TGTGCCAGCAGCTTTAAGGGTTCGGAGGGCTACACCTTC. Protein sequence: CASSFKGSEGYTF.

Points on this clone: The sample holds other DNA sequences that translate to the same CDR3. V usage is TRBV7-3 and J usage is TRBJ1-1; tentatively, D is TRBD1 (5 bases). Germline V gene data show CDR1 as SGHTA and CDR2 as FQGTGA. V was trimmed by 4 bases and J by 1 base, leaving 7 bases between them. The CDR3 consists of 13 residues. CDR3: CASSSGPNTEAFF. The CDR3 nucleotides are TGTGCCAGCAGCTCAGGGCCGAACACTGAAGCTTTCTTT. Full variable domain (remainder filled in from reference TRBV7-3 and TRBJ1-1): GAGVSQTPSNKVTEKGKYVELRCDPISGHTALYWYRQSLGQGPEFLIYFQGTGAADDSGLPNDRFFAVRPEGSVSTLKIQRTERGDSAVYLCASSSGPNTEAFFGQGTRLTVV.

The chain carries TRBV5-5 and TRBJ2-7; either TRBD1 or TRBD2 may fit D (5 bases each). Germline assignment: CDR1 SGHKS and CDR2 YYEKEE (reference sequence). The CDR3 runs 14 residues. Trimming left V 3 bases short and J 7 bases short, with 17 bases between. Here the CDR3 DNA reads TGTGCCAGCAGCTCCAAAGAGAGGGGAAGTGAGCAGTACTTC. Encoded protein: CASSSKERGSEQYF.

This clone was seen a handful of times. J is TRBJ2-7 and V is TRBV1; TRBD2, the table's D call, was not compared with the DNA. TRBV1 has pseudogene status. CDR3 size: 18 residues. CDR3 in amino acids: CTSSQSGDRDFGSYEQYF. CDR3 nucleotide sequence: TGCACCAGCAGCCAAAGCGGGGACCGGGACTTCGGCTCCTACGAGCAGTACTTC.

The chain links TRBV2 to TRBJ2-5; D unclear. V lost 4 bases and J lost 3, with 12 bases in between. The CDR3 is 14 amino acids. Per germline, CDR1 SNHLY and CDR2 FYNNEI. The CDR3 DNA sequence: TGTGCCAGCAGTGGTCTGAGCAGAAAAGAGACCCAGTACTTC. Its protein is CASSGLSRKETQYF.

V is TRBV6-1 and J is TRBJ1-1; TRBD1 agrees at 9 bases. Germline-derived CDR1 and CDR2 are MNHNS and SASEGT. The CDR3 loop spans 13 amino acids. V was clipped by 2 bases and J by 11 bases; unmatched bases: 6. The CDR3 reads CASSETTGGWAFF. The CDR3 DNA reads as TGTGCCAGCAGTGAAACGACAGGGGGTTGGGCTTTCTTT.

The rearrangement joins TRBV11-2 to TRBJ1-6; D is unresolved. V gave up 0 bases and J gave up 14 bases, with 11 bases separating them. CDR1 SGHAT and CDR2 FQNNGV come from the germline V gene. The CDR3 runs 13 residues. CDR3 DNA sequence: TGTGCCAGCAGCTTAGATTCGGGATCGACCCTCCACTTT. Protein: CASSLDSGSTLHF. The whole variable domain, filled in from reference TRBV11-2 and TRBJ1-6, reads EAGVAQSPRYKIIEKRQSVAFWCNPISGHATLYWYQQILGQGPKLLIQFQNNGVVDDSQLPKDRFSAERLKGVDSTLKIQPAKLEDSAVYLCASSLDSGSTLHFGNGTRLTVT.